These 25 T cell receptor beta chains were all obtained from the same sample, sequenced in a study of low-dose radiotherapy and immunotherapy resistance in tumors. Described time point: before trial treatment. Primers used for first-strand cDNA, a TRAV- and TRBV-specific set, covered both alpha and beta chains. TCRs were put through 20 PCR cycles of amplification with Phusion. A constant-region primer and the V-primer adapter served as the primer pair. Using its own MiXCR run on the reads, TCRdb lists one record per CDR3 protein. In the table there are around 79,000 distinct CDR3 sequences, approximately 19% of which are singletons. The sample consisted of PBMCs, taken before treatment. Receptors originate from a male donor with prostate cancer.

This clonotype was detected ten times or more. As DNA, the CDR3 is TGCAGCGTTCTGCAACAGGGCACTGAAGCTTTCTTT. It yields the protein CSVLQQGTEAFF. The chain recombines TRBV29-1 with TRBJ1-1; TRBD1 is a possible D gene (6 bases). The CDR3 is 12 amino acids. V was cut by 5 bases and J by 4 bases, with 11 bases left in between. Per germline, CDR1 SQVTM and CDR2 ANQGSEA.

This clonotype was seen ten or more times. The chain is built from TRBV14 and TRBJ2-5; D unresolved. With 0 bases removed from V and 1 base from J, the gap between germline ends came to 0 bases. The CDR3 extends over 12 amino acids. CDR1 and CDR2 (germline): SGHDN, FVKESK. Written as DNA, the CDR3 is TGTGCCAGCAGCCAAGACCAAGAGACCCAGTACTTC. Protein sequence: CASSQDQETQYF.

This clonotype was counted many times. The chain recombines TRBV12-3 or TRBV12-4 with TRBJ1-1; D remains ambiguous. The CDR3 extends over 13 amino acids. V dropped 6 bases and J dropped 5 bases, with 13 bases sitting between them. CDR3 in DNA: TGTGCCAGCAGCTCCGCCCCGGGGACTGAAGCTTTCTTT. This translates into CASSSAPGTEAFF.

This clonotype has ten or more counts. This sequence joins TRBV5-4 and TRBJ1-2; D gene uncertain. Germline CDR1 is SGHNT and CDR2 is YYREEE (reference sequence). The CDR3 is made up of 16 amino acids. The V end was cut by 1 base, the J end by 3 bases, with 16 bases between. The CDR3 DNA sequence: TGTGCCAGCAGCTTGAACCTCTTAAAGGGAGACTATGGCTACACCTTC. Encoded protein: CASSLNLLKGDYGYTF.

This clonotype was seen ten or more times. CDR3 in DNA: TGTGCCACCAGTGATTCTGGGAGGATGTGGACTGAAGCTTTCTTT. Translated, it gives CATSDSGRMWTEAFF. The chain recombines TRBV24-1 with TRBJ1-1; D is unclear. CDR1 KGHDR and CDR2 SFDVKD come from the germline V gene. V was pared by 2 bases and J by 5 bases, with 14 bases between. The CDR3 is made up of 15 amino acids.

This clonotype was seen repeatedly, ten times or more. This chain connects TRBV18 to TRBJ2-5; TRBD1 matches 9 bases. This CDR3 has 15 amino acids. Trimming at V came to 8 bases and at J to 1 base, leaving 8 bases not matched to a gene. Germline CDR1 and CDR2: KGHSH and LQKENI. The CDR3: CASLSSTGGQETQYF. The CDR3 DNA follows: TGTGCCAGCCTATCCTCGACAGGGGGCCAAGAGACCCAGTACTTC. The full variable domain, in which reference TRBV18 and TRBJ2-5 provide the parts outside the CDR3, is NAGVMQNPRHLVRRRGQEARLRCSPMKGHSHVYWYRQLPEEGLKFMVYLQKENIIDESGMPKERFSAEFPKEGPSILRIQQVVRGDSAAYFCASLSSTGGQETQYFGPGTRLLVL.

V gene TRBV2 combines with J gene TRBJ2-1; no firm D call. V gave up 6 bases and J gave up 8 bases, with 14 bases separating them. The CDR3 is 13 amino acids. CDR1 is SNHLY, CDR2 FYNNEI, per germline. In DNA form, the CDR3 reads TGTGCCAGCAGCCAGCATCCAGGCTATGAGCAGTTCTTC. It codes for CASSQHPGYEQFF.

This clonotype was counted at least ten times. The chain uses TRBV5-1 and TRBJ2-7; D is unresolved. The CDR3 is 15 amino acids. V was trimmed by 3 bases and J by 6 bases, leaving 19 bases between them. Germline V CDR1 and CDR2: SGHRS, YFSETQ. In DNA form, the CDR3 reads TGCGCCAGCAGCTCGGTACAATTAAGAGTCGGCGAGCAGTACTTC. It yields the protein CASSSVQLRVGEQYF.

This clonotype was observed at least ten times. In DNA, the CDR3 is TGTGCCTGGACAAAGGGGACTAGCGGCACCGGGGAGCTGTTTTTT. The encoded protein is CAWTKGTSGTGELFF. The rearrangement uses TRBV30 and TRBJ2-2, with TRBD2 matching 11 bases. Germline CDR1 and CDR2: GTSNPN and SVGIG (reference sequence). The CDR3 covers 15 residues. After removal of 4 bases from V and 4 bases from J, the junction contained 5 bases not matched to a gene.

With respect to this clonotype: The likely explanation is a read error, given a far larger clone one base away. This chain links TRBV24-1 with TRBJ2-7, with TRBD1 matching 11 bases. Germline V lookup: CDR1 KGHDR, CDR2 SFDVKD. There are 16 residues in the CDR3. This CDR3 is CASSHWGTGGSYEQYF. CDR3 nucleotides: TGTGCCAGCAGTCACTGGGGGACAGGGGGCTCCTACGAGCAGTACTTC.

Note on this clonotype: A junction boundary mismatches the germline segment, possibly from a read error. V usage is TRBV5-5 and J usage is TRBJ1-1; 8 bases fit TRBD1. CDR3 length: 13 amino acids. Per the germline V gene, CDR1 is SGHKS and CDR2 is YYEKEE (reference sequence). The CDR3 DNA reads as TGTGCCAGCAGTTTGGACAGGGCCACTGAAGCTTTCTTT. Encoded protein: CASSLDRATEAFF.

The table lists this clonotype with many counts. The chain links TRBV18 to TRBJ1-6; D not certain. CDR3 length: 15 amino acids. Looked up from germline, CDR1 is KGHSH and CDR2 is LQKENI. Trimming cost V 0 bases and J 7 bases, with 10 bases left between them. CDR3 DNA: TGTGCCAGCTCACCACCGACTGGTGACAATTCACCCCTCCACTTT. Translation gives CASSPPTGDNSPLHF.

This clonotype showed up just once. Since a far larger clone is one base different, this is likely a read error. This rearrangement joins TRBV9 to TRBJ2-1; D perhaps matches TRBD1 (5 bases). Germline V gives CDR1 SGDLS, CDR2 YYNGEE. There are 14 residues in the CDR3. CDR3 protein: CASSPRQIYNEQFF. CDR3 in DNA: TGCGCCAGCAGCCCGCGACAGATCTACAATGAGCAGTTCTTC.

This clonotype was counted ten times or more. This chain connects TRBV5-6 to TRBJ2-7, with a possible D match to TRBD2 (6 bases). This CDR3 region has 16 residues. Germline V gene lookup returns CDR1 SGHDT and CDR2 YYEEEE. V was clipped by 2 bases and J by 2 bases, with 17 bases between them. CDR3 coding DNA: TGTGCCAGCAGCTTAAACGTAGCGGTAGAACCCTACGAGCAGTACTTC. The encoded protein is CASSLNVAVEPYEQYF.

This clonotype has at least ten counts. The CDR3 DNA is TGTGCCAGCTCACCAACCAGGGGGATCACTGAAGCTTTCTTT. This codes for CASSPTRGITEAFF. The V gene is TRBV18, the J gene TRBJ1-1; TRBD1 agrees at 7 bases. CDR1 is KGHSH and CDR2 is LQKENI in the germline V gene. The CDR3 extends over 14 amino acids. J lost 4 bases, V lost 2 bases, and 4 bases had no gene match.

The chain recombines TRBV7-9 with TRBJ1-2; D ambiguous. V lost 5 bases to trimming and J lost 2 bases, with 12 bases between them. This CDR3 is 14 amino acids long. CDR1 and CDR2 (germline): SEHNR, FQNEAQ (reference sequence). This CDR3 is CASSNPTGNYGYTF. The CDR3 DNA is TGTGCCAGCAGCAACCCGACGGGAAACTATGGCTACACCTTC.

This clonotype appeared many times. V is TRBV19 and J is TRBJ2-7; weak D call: TRBD2 (6 bases). CDR3 length: 15 residues. Germline V lookup: CDR1 LNHDA, CDR2 SQIVND (reference sequence). Trimming cost V 3 bases and J 6 bases, with 18 bases left between them. The CDR3: CASSIREAGRIEQYF. CDR3 bases: TGTGCCAGTAGTATCAGGGAGGCGGGGCGGATCGAGCAGTACTTC. The complete variable domain, with remaining parts taken from reference TRBV19 and TRBJ2-7, reads DGGITQSPKYLFRKEGQNVTLSCEQNLNHDAMYWYRQDPGQGLRLIYYSQIVNDFQKGDIAEGYSVSREKKESFPLTVTSAQKNPTAFYLCASSIREAGRIEQYFGPGTRLTVT.

This clonotype has a handful of counts. This chain uses TRBV7-6 with TRBJ2-5; D is uncertain. The CDR3 has 13 amino acids. V was pared by 5 bases and J by 0 bases, with 7 bases between. CDR1 and CDR2 (germline): SGHVS, FNYEAQ. The chain's CDR3 is CASSPTYQETQYF. The DNA for the CDR3 is TGTGCCAGCAGCCCCACATACCAAGAGACCCAGTACTTC.

This clonotype was picked up many times. The chain joins TRBV5-8 to TRBJ1-5, with a weak D call TRBD1 (5 bases). V lost 2 bases and J 6 bases, leaving 18 bases between the germline ends. Germline V lookup: CDR1 SGHTS, CDR2 YDEGEE. This CDR3 is 16 amino acids long. Here the CDR3 reads CASSFSLGGLGQPQHF. Written as DNA, the CDR3 is TGTGCCAGCAGCTTCTCTTTGGGGGGATTGGGTCAGCCCCAGCATTTT.

A word on this clonotype: One base separates it from a far larger clone, so it is likely a read error. V and J are TRBV15 and TRBJ2-7; no clear D gene. CDR3 length: 13 residues. The germline V gene encodes CDR1 LNHNV and CDR2 YYDKDF (reference sequence). Trimming took off 2 bases at V and 7 bases at J, with 12 bases between the two ends. CDR3: CATSRQGYNEQYF. The CDR3 DNA is TGTGCCACCAGCAGACAAGGCTACAATGAGCAGTACTTC.

This clonotype occurred many times. The rearrangement uses TRBV11-2 and TRBJ1-2; D remains unclear. V lost 0 bases and J lost 6, with 11 bases in between. Germline-derived CDR1 and CDR2 are SGHAT and FQNNGV. This CDR3 is built from 14 residues. CDR3 nucleotides: TGTGCCAGCAGCTTAGAAGCAGTTTCGGATGGCTACACCTTC. Protein: CASSLEAVSDGYTF.

There are many counts of this clonotype. The V gene is TRBV28, the J gene TRBJ2-1, with TRBD2 matching 10 bases. The J segment lost 8 bases and the V segment lost 2 bases, leaving 6 bases of the junction unmatched. Germline CDR1 and CDR2: MDHEN and SYDVKM. The length of the CDR3 is 15 residues. Here the CDR3 DNA reads TGTGCCAGCAGTTTACCTCTAGCGGGAGTGGATGAGCAGTTCTTC. Amino acid sequence: CASSLPLAGVDEQFF.

This clonotype was found many times. V gene TRBV28 combines with J gene TRBJ2-3; 9 nucleotides line up with TRBD1. The CDR3 length is 16 residues. Germline lookup yields CDR1 MDHEN and CDR2 SYDVKM. The V and J ends lost 6 bases and 3 bases, in that order; junction bases with no gene match: 10. CDR3 sequence (DNA): TGTGCCAGCAGACCATGGACAGGGGACCAAACAGATACGCAGTATTTT. It codes for CASRPWTGDQTDTQYF.

At least ten counts were recorded for this clonotype. V usage is TRBV10-3 and J usage is TRBJ1-5; D remains ambiguous. Trimming cost V 0 bases and J 5 bases, with 17 bases left between them. Germline V gene sequence: CDR1 ENHRY, CDR2 SYGVKD. CDR3 size: 17 residues. The CDR3 DNA is TGTGCCATCAGTGAGTCAGCCCGGGTGGCATCCGATCAGCCCCAGCATTTT. Amino acid sequence: CAISESARVASDQPQHF.

At least ten counts were recorded for this clonotype. The gene calls are TRBV20-1 and TRBJ2-2, with 11 bases identical to TRBD2. Trimming cost V 3 bases and J 1 base; bases outside gene matches: 16. This CDR3 comprises 20 residues. Per the germline V gene, CDR1 is DFQATT and CDR2 is SNEGSKA (reference sequence). The CDR3 nucleotides are TGCAGTGCTAGGCCCACCGGGACTAGCGGTCGGAGGTGGAACACCGGGGAGCTGTTTTTT. This translates into CSARPTGTSGRRWNTGELFF.